This T cell receptor (beta chain) was captured by sequencing in a study of T cell responses to AZD1222 COVID-19 vaccine. Points from the study as a whole: The donors showed a predominance of white British ancestry and of females, with possible underestimation of clonal diversity. Spike as a whole was targeted by vaccine-associated CD4 TCRs, dominant at 160-218 and 743-854.

Germline CDR1 reads SGHTA; CDR2 reads FQGNSA. The CDR3 totals 16 residues. The germline V and J ends were trimmed by 6 bases and 6 bases, with 21 bases remaining between them. Clones were sequenced by immunoSEQ multiplex PCR, and TCRdb holds only the in-frame ones, with some missing. Of around 200,000 clones in the sample, approximately 94% are singletons; the top ten hold roughly 1.7%. About this clone: Its specificity is not known.

The origin of this receptor is an adult who received the AZD1222 COVID-19 vaccine. The specimen comprised peripheral blood, sampled 28 days after the second AZD1222 dose. The chain combines TRBV7-2 with TRBJ1-5; tentatively, D is TRBD1 (5 bases). The CDR3 reads CASSYDRTGQGQPQHF. DNA for the CDR3: TGTGCCAGCAGTTACGACCGGACGGGGCAAGGTCAGCCCCAGCATTTT.